This T cell receptor beta chain appears in the sequencing data of a study of blood T cell repertoires in COVID-19. Study-level information: Italy, Spain and the United States were the sources of the convalescent and acute COVID-19 samples. PBMCs, B-cell-depleted T cells, or T cells were the source of the cDNA or gDNA that made up the material.

This clone was recorded a few times. Profiled with immunoSEQ multiplex PCR; TCRdb holds only in-frame clones, not every one. There are 240,000 or so clones in the sample; about 80% occur only once, and over 7.5% lies in the top ten. Sequencing used peripheral blood. The receptor was derived from a woman older than 75 with acute or convalescent COVID-19.

The DNA of the CDR3 is TGTGCCAGCAGCTTAGCGGGGCGGGGGCAGCACGGGGAGCTGTTTTTT. Translation: CASSLAGRGQHGELFF. V gene TRBV7-8 combines with J gene TRBJ2-2; tentatively, D is TRBD2 (7 bases). CDR3 size: 16 residues. Trimming pared 0 bases from V and 7 bases from J, leaving 15 bases between. Per the germline V gene, CDR1 is SGHVS and CDR2 is FQNEAQ.